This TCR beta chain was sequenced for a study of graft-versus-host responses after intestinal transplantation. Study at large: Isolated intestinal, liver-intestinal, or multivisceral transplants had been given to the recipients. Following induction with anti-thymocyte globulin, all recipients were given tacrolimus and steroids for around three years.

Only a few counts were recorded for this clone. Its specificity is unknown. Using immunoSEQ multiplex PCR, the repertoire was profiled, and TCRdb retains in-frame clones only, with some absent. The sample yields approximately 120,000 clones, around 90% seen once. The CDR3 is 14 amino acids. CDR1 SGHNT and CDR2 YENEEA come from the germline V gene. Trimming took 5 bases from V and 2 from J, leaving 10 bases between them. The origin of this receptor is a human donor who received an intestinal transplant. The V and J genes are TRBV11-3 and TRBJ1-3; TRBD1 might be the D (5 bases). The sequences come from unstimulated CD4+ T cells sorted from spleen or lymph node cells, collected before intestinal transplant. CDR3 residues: CASSRGRAGNTIYF. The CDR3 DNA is TGTGCCAGCAGCCGGGGGAGAGCTGGAAACACCATATATTTT.